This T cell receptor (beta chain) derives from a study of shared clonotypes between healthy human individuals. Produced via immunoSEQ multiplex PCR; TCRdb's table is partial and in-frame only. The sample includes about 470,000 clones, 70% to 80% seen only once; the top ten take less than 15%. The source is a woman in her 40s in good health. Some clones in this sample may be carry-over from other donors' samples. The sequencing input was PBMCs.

Written as DNA, the CDR3 is TGTGCCAGCAGTGTCCAAGGGTTTTCTGGAAACACCATATATTTT. Translating it yields CASSVQGFSGNTIYF. This chain joins TRBV2 and TRBJ1-3, with D unresolved. The CDR3 contains 15 residues. Germline V gene lookup returns CDR1 SNHLY and CDR2 FYNNEI. V was clipped by 4 bases and J by 1 base, with 11 bases between them.